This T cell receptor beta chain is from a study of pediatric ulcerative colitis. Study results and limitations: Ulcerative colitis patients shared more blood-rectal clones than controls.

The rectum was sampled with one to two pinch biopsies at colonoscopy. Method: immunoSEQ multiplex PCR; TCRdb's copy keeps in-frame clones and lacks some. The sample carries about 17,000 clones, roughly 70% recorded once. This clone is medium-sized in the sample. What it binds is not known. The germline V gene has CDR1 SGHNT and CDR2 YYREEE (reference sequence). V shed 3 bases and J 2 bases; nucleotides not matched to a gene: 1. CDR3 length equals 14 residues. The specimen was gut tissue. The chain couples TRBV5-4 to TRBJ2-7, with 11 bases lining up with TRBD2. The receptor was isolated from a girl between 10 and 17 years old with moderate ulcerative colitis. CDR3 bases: TGTGCCAGCAGCTCTAGCGGGAGGACCTACGAGCAGTACTTC. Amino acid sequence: CASSSSGRTYEQYF.